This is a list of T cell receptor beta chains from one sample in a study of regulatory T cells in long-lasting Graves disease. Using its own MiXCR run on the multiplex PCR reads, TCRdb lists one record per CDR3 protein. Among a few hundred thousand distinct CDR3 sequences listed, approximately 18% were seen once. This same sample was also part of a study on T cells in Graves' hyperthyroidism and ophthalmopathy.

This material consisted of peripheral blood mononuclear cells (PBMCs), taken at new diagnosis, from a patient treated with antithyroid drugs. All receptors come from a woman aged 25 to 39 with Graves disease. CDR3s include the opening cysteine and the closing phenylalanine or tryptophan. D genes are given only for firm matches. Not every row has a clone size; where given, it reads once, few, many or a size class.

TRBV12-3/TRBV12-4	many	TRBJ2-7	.	TGTGCCAGCAGTGCCGGGAACTACGAGCAGTACTTC	CASSAGNYEQYF
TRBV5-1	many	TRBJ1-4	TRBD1	TGCGCCAGCAGCTCGACAGGGTTGGGAAAACTGTTTTTT	CASSSTGLGKLFF
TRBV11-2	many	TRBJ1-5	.	TGTGCCAGCAGCGCCTCCCTCACCCGGCCCCAGCATTTT	CASSASLTRPQHF
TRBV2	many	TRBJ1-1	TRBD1	TGTGCCAGCAGTGTCCGACAGGGGCACACTGAAGCTTTCTTT	CASSVRQGHTEAFF
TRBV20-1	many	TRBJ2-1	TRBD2	TGCAGTGCTAGAGTGCGCGGGGGGGCTGATGAGCAGTTCTTC	CSARVRGGADEQFF
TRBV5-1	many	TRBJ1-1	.	TGCGCCAGCAGCTTGGCCAAGGGGAGGGGAGGCACTGAAGCTTTCTTT	CASSLAKGRGGTEAFF
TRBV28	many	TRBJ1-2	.	TGTGCCAGCAGTGGGGCTCCCACCAGTGGAAGGGTTAACTATGGCTACACCTTC	CASSGAPTSGRVNYGYTF
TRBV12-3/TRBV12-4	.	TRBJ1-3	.	TGTGCCAGCAGCTACGACAGGTCCCTCTCTGGAAACACCATATATTTT	CASSYDRSLSGNTIYF
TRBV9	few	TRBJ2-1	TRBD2	TGTGCCAGCGTAACAACTAGCGGGAGCTCCTACAATGAGCAGTTCTTC	CASVTTSGSSYNEQFF
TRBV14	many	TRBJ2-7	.	TGTGCCAGCAGCCAAGAGATGGGACTGCTAAGCTACGAGCAGTACTTC	CASSQEMGLLSYEQYF
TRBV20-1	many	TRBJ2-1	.	TGCAGTGCTAGAGTGTCAAAGGGGGGTAGCTCCTACAATGAGCAGTTCTTC	CSARVSKGGSSYNEQFF
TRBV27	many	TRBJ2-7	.	TGTGCCAGCAGTCCGCCCCCGGGTGGGCAGGGCGGAAGCTACGAGCAGTACTTC	CASSPPPGGQGGSYEQYF
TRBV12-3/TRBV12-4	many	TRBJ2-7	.	TGTGCCAGCAGTTTAGGGTGGGGGGTCCAAGACTACGAGCAGTACTTC	CASSLGWGVQDYEQYF
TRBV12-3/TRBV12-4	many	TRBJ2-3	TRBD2	TGTGCCAGCAGCCGTCGAGGTAGCGGGAACACAGATACGCAGTATTTT	CASSRRGSGNTDTQYF
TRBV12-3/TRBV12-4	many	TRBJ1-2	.	TGTGCCAGCAGGCTGGGTGGGTACGACTATGGCTACACCTTC	CASRLGGYDYGYTF
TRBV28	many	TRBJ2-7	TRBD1	TGTGCCAGCAGTAGCACAGGGGTCTACTACGAGCAGTACTTC	CASSSTGVYYEQYF
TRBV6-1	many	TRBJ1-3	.	TGTGCCAGCAGAGACCTAGAAGCCTCTGGAAACACCATATATTTT	CASRDLEASGNTIYF
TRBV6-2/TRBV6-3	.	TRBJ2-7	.	TGTGCCAGCAGTTACTATCGGCGGGAGACCGGGACAACCTACGAGCAGTACTTC	CASSYYRRETGTTYEQYF
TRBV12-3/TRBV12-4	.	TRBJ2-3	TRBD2	TGTGCCAGCAGGGCTAGCGGGGGGACTACAGATACGCAGTATTTT	CASRASGGTTDTQYF
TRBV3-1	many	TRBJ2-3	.	TGTGCCAGCAGCGGCAGGGGCGCGTCTGGCACAGATACGCAGTATTTT	CASSGRGASGTDTQYF
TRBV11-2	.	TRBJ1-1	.	TGTGCCAGCAGTCTTATGGTGGTCGCTGAAGCTTTCTTT	CASSLMVVAEAFF
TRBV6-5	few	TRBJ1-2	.	TGTGCCAGCAGTTTCAGGACTAACTATGGCTACACCTTC	CASSFRTNYGYTF
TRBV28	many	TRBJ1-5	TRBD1	TGTGCCTCCAGCCCTACCGGGACAGGGGGCAGACAGCCCCAGCATTTT	CASSPTGTGGRQPQHF
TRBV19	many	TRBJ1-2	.	TGTGCCAGTAGTACCCCACAGAGTATCGGTGGCTACACCTTC	CASSTPQSIGGYTF
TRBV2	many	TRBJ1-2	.	TGTGCCAGCAGTGTCCGACAGTCAGCTATGGGCTACACCTTC	CASSVRQSAMGYTF
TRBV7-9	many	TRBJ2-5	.	TGTGCCAGCAGCTTAGCGAAGGGGCTGGGGACCCAGTACTTC	CASSLAKGLGTQYF
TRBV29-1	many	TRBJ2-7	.	TGCAGCGTTGGGGATTACGAGCAGTACTTC	CSVGDYEQYF
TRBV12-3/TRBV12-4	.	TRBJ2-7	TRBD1	TGTGCCAGCGGGACAGGGGGCCACGAGCAGTACTTC	CASGTGGHEQYF
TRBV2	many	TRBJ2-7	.	TGTGCCAGCGTAATAGCCGAGAGCTCCTACGAGCAGTACTTC	CASVIAESSYEQYF
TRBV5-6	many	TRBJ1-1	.	TGTGCCAGCAACGAGGAGGGTGGGCTATTGAGTGAAGCTTTCTTT	CASNEEGGLLSEAFF
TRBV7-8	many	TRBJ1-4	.	TGTGCCAGCAGCCGAAGATCAGAATTGAATGAAAAACTGTTTTTT	CASSRRSELNEKLFF
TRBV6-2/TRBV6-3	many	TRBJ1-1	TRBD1	TGTGCCAGCAGGTCACAGGGGGCCAGGACTGAAGCTTTCTTT	CASRSQGARTEAFF
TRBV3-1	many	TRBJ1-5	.	TGTGCCAGCAGCCCAAATGTGAATCAGCCCCAGCATTTT	CASSPNVNQPQHF
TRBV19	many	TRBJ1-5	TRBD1	TGTGCCAGTCAAACCGGACAGGGGAAAGCTCAGCCCCAGCATTTT	CASQTGQGKAQPQHF
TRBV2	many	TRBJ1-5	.	TGTGCCAGCAGTGGACCGGGACGCCGGGACAATCAGCCCCAGCATTTT	CASSGPGRRDNQPQHF
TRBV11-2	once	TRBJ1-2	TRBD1	TGTGCCAGCAGCGATCGACAGGGTTTGAGCTATGGCTACACCTTC	CASSDRQGLSYGYTF
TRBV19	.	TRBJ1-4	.	TGTGCCAGTAGTATTTACCTGGGTGAAAAACTGTTTTTT	CASSIYLGEKLFF
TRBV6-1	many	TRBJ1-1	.	TGTGCCAGCCTTGGATCGGCAGGGGCATGGGCTTTCTTT	CASLGSAGAWAFF
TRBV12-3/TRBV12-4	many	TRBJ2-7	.	TGTGCCAGCAGTCGGGCTAGCGACTACGAGCAGTACTTC	CASSRASDYEQYF
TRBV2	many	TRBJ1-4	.	TGTGCCAGCAGCGCCTTTAATGAAAAACTGTTTTTT	CASSAFNEKLFF
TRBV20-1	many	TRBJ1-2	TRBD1	TGCAGTGCTAGAGTGGACAGGGGGCATGGCTACACCTTC	CSARVDRGHGYTF
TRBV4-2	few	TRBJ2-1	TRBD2	TGTGCCAGCAGCCAAACTGTTAGCGGGAGGTTATACAATGAGCAGTTCTTC	CASSQTVSGRLYNEQFF
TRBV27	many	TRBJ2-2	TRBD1	TGTGCCAGCAAGACAGGGGCCGGGGAGCTGTTTTTT	CASKTGAGELFF
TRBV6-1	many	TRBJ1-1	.	TGTGCCAGCAGGCCGGGACCGAACACTGAAGCTTTCTTT	CASRPGPNTEAFF
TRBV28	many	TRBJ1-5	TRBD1	TGTGCCAGCAGCAACATTCATCTCCGGGACAGGAGCAATCAGCCCCAGCATTTT	CASSNIHLRDRSNQPQHF
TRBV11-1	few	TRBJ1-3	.	TGTGCCAGCAGCTCCCGGACAGTCTCTGGAAACACCATATATTTT	CASSSRTVSGNTIYF
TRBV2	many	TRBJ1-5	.	TGTGCCAGCAGTGCGGGGGTTCCGAGCAATCAGCCCCAGCATTTT	CASSAGVPSNQPQHF
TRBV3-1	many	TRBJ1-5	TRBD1	TGTGCCAGCAGCGAGAGGACAGGGGCTCAGCCCCAGCATTTT	CASSERTGAQPQHF
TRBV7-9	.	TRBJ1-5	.	TGTGCCAGTGGAGGGCAGCCCAGCCGGGGCAATCAGCCCCAGCATTTT	CASGGQPSRGNQPQHF
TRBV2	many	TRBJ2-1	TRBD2	TGTGCCAGCAACAGGGGGCTAGCGGGAGGGGGGGCTTACAATGAGCAGTTCTTC	CASNRGLAGGGAYNEQFF
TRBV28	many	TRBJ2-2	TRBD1	TGTGCCAGCATCGACAGGGGGGGCACCGGGGAGCTGTTTTTT	CASIDRGGTGELFF
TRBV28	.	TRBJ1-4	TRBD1	TGTGCCAGCAGTGGACCGGACAGGGGAAGAGAAAAACTGTTTTTT	CASSGPDRGREKLFF
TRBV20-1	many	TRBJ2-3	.	TGCAGTGGCGGGCACACCACAGATACGCAGTATTTT	CSGGHTTDTQYF
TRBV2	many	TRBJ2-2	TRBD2	TGTGCCAGCAGCGGATCTACTAGCGCCGGGGAGCTGTTTTTT	CASSGSTSAGELFF
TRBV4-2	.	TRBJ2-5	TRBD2	TGTGCCAGCAGCCAAGGGGGACTAGCGCCAGAGACCCAGTACTTC	CASSQGGLAPETQYF
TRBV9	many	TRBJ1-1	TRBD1	TGTGCCAGCAGCGGTTCCGGGACAGCCACTGAAGCTTTCTTT	CASSGSGTATEAFF
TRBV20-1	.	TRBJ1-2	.	TGCAGTGCTTCGGGACACTATGGCTACGCCTTC	CSASGHYGYAF
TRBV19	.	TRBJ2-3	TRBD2	TGTGCCAGTAGTATAGTGGGACTAGCGGGGGGTACAGATACGCAGTATTTT	CASSIVGLAGGTDTQYF
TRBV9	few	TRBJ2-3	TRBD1	TGTGCCAGCAGCGTAGGGACAGGAAGCACAGATACGCAGTATTTT	CASSVGTGSTDTQYF